The 8 T cell receptor beta chains reported below all come from one sample, sequenced in a study of beta chain features in type 1 diabetes (dated by TCRdb to 2016 to 2019). Library creation used the immunoSEQ multiplex PCR assay. The entire isolated RNA was reverse transcribed using the High Capacity cDNA Reverse Transcription Kit, and thus expressed TCRB transcripts were sequenced. TCRdb mirrors the immuneACCESS table, restricted to in-frame sequences. Some clones are absent from its copies; in checked studies, under half trace to an unresolved V gene, and the reason for the others is unknown. A total of 900,000 or so clones appear in this sample, 17% of them only once. The ten largest make up around 0.02% of the sample. Sequenced: naive CD4+ T cells from blood. This sample's cell subset or site label indicates: true naive CD4+ T cells. Every receptor here comes from a woman between 18 and 29 years old in good health.

This sequence joins TRBV5-6 and TRBJ2-3, with 10 nucleotides matching TRBD2. The CDR3 loop spans 16 amino acids. The V gene's germline CDR1 is SGHDT and CDR2 YYEEEE. Trimming took 2 bases from V and 2 from J; bases not matched to a gene: 5. This chain's CDR3 is CASSFRLAGSTDTQYF. CDR3 nucleotides: TGTGCCAGCAGCTTTAGACTAGCGGGTTCCACAGATACGCAGTATTTT.

The V gene is TRBV5-1, the J gene TRBJ2-5, with 8 nucleotides matching TRBD2. V lost 2 bases and J lost 1; bases outside the gene matches: 7. The CDR3 has 16 amino acids. Germline values: CDR1 SGHRS, CDR2 YFSETQ. The CDR3 is CASSFPAGDLQETQYF. CDR3 nucleotide sequence: TGCGCCAGCAGCTTTCCAGCGGGAGATCTCCAAGAGACCCAGTACTTC. The full variable domain, in which reference TRBV5-1 and TRBJ2-5 provide the parts outside the CDR3, is KAGVTQTPRYLIKTRGQQVTLSCSPISGHRSVSWYQQTPGQGLQFLFEYFSETQRNKGNFPGRFSGRQFSNSRSEMNVSTLELGDSALYLCASSFPAGDLQETQYFGPGTRLLVL.

This clone was recorded a few times. The gene calls are TRBV7-9 and TRBJ1-1, with 7 bases that match TRBD1. The CDR3 is made up of 14 amino acids. The trim removed 6 bases at V and 6 bases at J, leaving 10 bases unmatched. Germline V gives CDR1 SEHNR, CDR2 FQNEAQ (reference sequence). The CDR3, as DNA: TGTGCCAGCAGGGCGGACAGGAGGGCCCCTGAAGCTTTCTTT. This encodes CASRADRRAPEAFF. The full variable domain, rest sourced from reference TRBV7-9 and TRBJ1-1, is DTGVSQNPRHKITKRGQNVTFRCDPISEHNRLYWYRQTLGQGPEFLTYFQNEAQLEKSRLLSDRFSAERPKGSFSTLEIQRTEQGDSAMYLCASRADRRAPEAFFGQGTRLTVV.

This clone has a handful of counts. The chain links TRBV7-8 to TRBJ2-5; D is possibly TRBD2 (5 bases). Germline CDR1 reads SGHVS; CDR2 reads FQNEAQ. The CDR3 consists of 14 residues. V lost 2 bases to trimming and J lost 2 bases, with 9 bases between them. The CDR3 sequence is CASSLLRVQETQYF. CDR3 DNA: TGTGCCAGCAGCTTATTGCGGGTTCAAGAGACCCAGTACTTC.

This clone was seen more than once but under ten times. The rearrangement links TRBV7-9 to TRBJ1-1; D uncertain. This CDR3 has 16 amino acids. V gave up 3 bases and J gave up 1 base, with 15 bases separating them. CDR1 is SEHNR, CDR2 FQNEAQ, per germline (reference sequence). CDR3 coding DNA: TGTGCCAGCAGCTTTACCGACCCAGGAGAGAACACTGAAGCTTTCTTT. Amino acid sequence: CASSFTDPGENTEAFF.

This clone was picked up a small number of times. The rearrangement links TRBV21-1 to TRBJ1-5. TRBV21-1 is designated a pseudogene. This CDR3 region has 16 residues. The CDR3 nucleotides are TGTGCCAGCAGCAAAGCGCTTGGATGTAGCAATCAGCCCCAGCATTTT. It yields the protein CASSKALGCSNQPQHF.

This clone was detected a few times. This sample also contains other DNA sequences that code for the same CDR3. The chain uses TRBV5-1 and TRBJ2-1; D remains ambiguous. This CDR3 spans 14 amino acids. V was clipped by 0 bases and J by 3 bases, with 7 bases between them. CDR1 and CDR2 from the germline V gene are SGHRS and YFSETQ. The CDR3 spells CASSLGGDYNEQFF. The CDR3, as DNA: TGCGCCAGCAGCTTGGGTGGGGACTACAATGAGCAGTTCTTC.

The chain is built from TRBV10-3 and TRBJ2-1, with 8 bases aligning to TRBD2. Germline V gene sequence: CDR1 ENHRY, CDR2 SYGVKD. The trim removed 0 bases at V and 6 bases at J, leaving 10 bases unmatched. This CDR3 region has 17 residues. CDR3 loop: CAISESFLGTSSNEQFF. For the CDR3, the DNA is TGTGCCATCAGTGAGTCGTTTTTAGGGACTAGTTCCAATGAGCAGTTCTTC.